Sequencing of this TCR beta chain was carried out in a study of blood T cell repertoires in COVID-19. The wider study: Sample material is recorded as cDNA or gDNA derived from T cells, B-cell-depleted T cells, or PBMCs.

As handled by the study authors: Cell counts per sample came from amplifying reference gene primers. The protocol was immunoSEQ multiplex PCR, while the TCRdb copy is restricted to in-frame clones and leaves out a portion. V and J calls and clone size are those listed in that table; D and trimming were worked out from the DNA. The sample lists a few hundred thousand clones; 80% to 90% were seen once. Per the germline V gene, CDR1 is SGHNT and CDR2 is YENEEA. Trimming pared 5 bases from V and 7 bases from J, leaving 14 bases between. The CDR3 sequence is 13 residues long. Participant ages covered roughly 18 to 90 years across around 25 US areas. Recovery among Cohort 3 donors was established by two negative PCRs, clearance, or symptom resolution.

Material for sequencing was PBMCs or T cells enriched from blood (not recorded which). The rearrangement uses TRBV11-3 and TRBJ2-5, with TRBD2 as a possible D gene (6 bases). The TCR sequence derives from a woman under 40 who had recovered from COVID-19. For the CDR3, the DNA is TGTGCCAGCAGCCTTAGGGACTCCCGGACCCAGTACTTC. Translation: CASSLRDSRTQYF.